These 26 T cell receptor beta chains originate from one sample sequenced in a study of blood T cell repertoires in COVID-19. Libraries were prepared by immunoSEQ multiplex PCR; TCRdb keeps only in-frame clonotypes and omits some of them. Of some 27,000 clones in the sample, 80% to 90% were seen once. The sequencing sample was made of peripheral blood. The receptors derive from a human donor in a cohort sampled during active COVID-19. The donor label of this sample is uncertain.

This clone was recorded once. This chain uses TRBV30 with TRBJ1-5; unclear D gene. This CDR3 is built from 14 residues. Germline values: CDR1 GTSNPN, CDR2 SVGIG (reference sequence). Trimming shortened V by 8 bases and J by 4 bases, and 18 bases separated the two germline ends. In DNA, the CDR3 is TGTGCCCTCGCCGGCAAGCGAACAAATCAGCCCCAGCATTTT. Translated: CALAGKRTNQPQHF.

This clone was seen once. The V gene is TRBV18, the J gene TRBJ1-5; D possibly corresponds to TRBD1 (5 bases). CDR3 length equals 14 residues. The germline V and J ends were trimmed by 0 bases and 2 bases, with 5 bases remaining between them. Germline values: CDR1 KGHSH, CDR2 LQKENI. As DNA, the CDR3 is TGTGCCAGCTCACCACCAGGGGGCAATCAGCCCCAGCATTTT. This sequence encodes CASSPPGGNQPQHF. Full variable domain (remainder filled in from reference TRBV18 and TRBJ1-5): NAGVMQNPRHLVRRRGQEARLRCSPMKGHSHVYWYRQLPEEGLKFMVYLQKENIIDESGMPKERFSAEFPKEGPSILRIQQVVRGDSAAYFCASSPPGGNQPQHFGDGTRLSIL.

The genes are TRBV7-8 and TRBJ2-6, with no clear D. CDR3 length: 16 residues. The germline V gene has CDR1 SGHVS and CDR2 FQNEAQ. Trimming took off 1 base at V and 0 bases at J, with 7 bases between the two ends. The CDR3 DNA follows: TGTGCCAGCAGCTTAGTACAGTCCTCTGGGGCCAACGTCCTGACTTTC. Its protein is CASSLVQSSGANVLTF.

This sequence joins TRBV11-3 and TRBJ2-7; D may be TRBD2 (5 bases). The ends were cut back, 5 bases at V and 2 bases at J, with 16 bases in the middle. This CDR3 comprises 15 residues. Germline lookup yields CDR1 SGHNT and CDR2 YENEEA. CDR3 DNA: TGTGCCAGCAGCAGCGGAGGCCAGCACACCTACGAGCAGTACTTC. Translating gives CASSSGGQHTYEQYF.

In its sample, this clone was seen a few times. The chain is built from TRBV7-2 and TRBJ1-3, with TRBD1 matching 9 bases. Per germline, CDR1 SGHTA and CDR2 FQGNSA. V gave up 1 base and J gave up 2 bases; unmatched junction bases: 6. This CDR3 has 17 residues. The CDR3, as DNA: TGTGCCAGCAGCTTAGGGGGACAGGGAGTCGCTGGAAACACCATATATTTT. It codes for CASSLGGQGVAGNTIYF. Supplemented by reference TRBV7-2 and TRBJ1-3, the full variable domain reads GAGVSQSPSNKVTEKGKDVELRCDPISGHTALYWYRQSLGQGLEFLIYFQGNSAPDKSGLPSDRFSAERTGGSVSTLTIQRTQQEDSAVYLCASSLGGQGVAGNTIYFGEGSWLTVV.

The rearrangement joins TRBV7-3 to TRBJ2-2; 8 nucleotides agree with TRBD1. The CDR3 runs to 16 residues. Germline trimming cut 5 bases from V and 4 bases from J; bases unmatched to any gene: 9. Germline assignment: CDR1 SGHTA and CDR2 FQGTGA. This CDR3 is CASSPRTGQGTGELFF. The CDR3 DNA sequence: TGTGCCAGCAGCCCCCGGACAGGACAGGGCACCGGGGAGCTGTTTTTT.

The chain uses TRBV27 and TRBJ1-3, with TRBD1 matching over 7 bases. CDR3 length equals 15 residues. J was trimmed by 4 bases and V by 4 bases; bases with no gene match: 7. CDR1 is MNHEY, CDR2 SMNVEV, per germline (reference sequence). The CDR3 protein is CASSSSTGIGNTIYF. CDR3 sequence (DNA): TGTGCCAGCAGTTCCTCGACAGGGATCGGAAACACCATATATTTT.

The J gene is TRBJ1-2, the V gene TRBV6-5; tentative D call: TRBD1 (6 bases). The germline gives CDR1 MNHEY, CDR2 SVGAGI. Trimming took off 8 bases at V and 5 bases at J, with 18 bases between the two ends. The CDR3 length is 14 residues. CDR3 loop: CASGLKQGWYGYTF. As DNA, the CDR3 is TGTGCCAGCGGGCTGAAACAGGGATGGTATGGCTACACCTTC.

CDR3 protein: CASGPDRGRKGNYGYTF. Written as DNA, the CDR3 is TGTGCCAGCGGTCCGGACAGGGGGCGGAAGGGTAACTATGGCTACACCTTC. The rearrangement links TRBV25-1 to TRBJ1-2; TRBD1 matches at 11 bases. The CDR3 contains 17 residues. Germline CDR1 reads MGHDK; CDR2 reads SYGVNS. The V gene end was trimmed by 8 bases and the J gene end by 1 base; junction bases not matched to a gene: 12.

The J gene is TRBJ2-7, the V gene TRBV5-1, with D possibly being TRBD1 (6 bases). Trimming pared 4 bases from V and 0 bases from J, leaving 11 bases between. The CDR3 totals 14 residues. From germline, CDR1 is SGHRS and CDR2 YFSETQ. This chain's CDR3 is CASSQGSSSYEQYF. For the CDR3, the DNA is TGCGCCAGCAGCCAGGGGTCTAGCTCCTACGAGCAGTACTTC.

The V and J genes are TRBV7-2 and TRBJ2-2; 10 bases map to TRBD1. Losses at the gene ends were 5 bases for V and 4 bases for J; bases not matched to a gene: 7. CDR1 is SGHTA, CDR2 FQGNSA, per germline. The CDR3 runs to 16 residues. Here the CDR3 DNA reads TGTGCCAGCAGCCCACGACAGGGGGCCCCCACCGGGGAGCTGTTTTTT. Translation gives CASSPRQGAPTGELFF.

The V and J genes are TRBV7-2 and TRBJ2-5; D gene unclear. V shed 2 bases and J shed 4 bases, with 5 bases lying between them. This CDR3 has 12 amino acids. From germline, CDR1 is SGHTA and CDR2 FQGNSA. In nucleotides, the CDR3 is TGTGCCAGCAGCTTATTGCGAGAGACCCAGTACTTC. Translated, it gives CASSLLRETQYF.

This clone was seen just once. The V call is TRBV5-1, the J call TRBJ1-6; possible D gene TRBD1, 5 bases. Germline CDR1 reads SGHRS; CDR2 reads YFSETQ. V gave up 3 bases and J gave up 8 bases, with 18 bases separating them. The CDR3 totals 16 residues. In DNA, the CDR3 is TGCGCCAGCAGCTCAACTTCGGGCAGGGTAGATTCACCCCTCCACTTT. It is translated as CASSSTSGRVDSPLHF.

With regard to this clone: A read error may account for a junction end that differs from germline. The V gene is TRBV10-2, the J gene TRBJ2-7; TRBD1 agrees at 12 bases. Germline V lookup: CDR1 WSHSY, CDR2 SAAADI. The CDR3 extends over 14 amino acids. In nucleotides, the CDR3 is TGCGCCAGCAGTGAGCCCGGGACAGGGGGCTTATCCCCCTTC. This codes for CASSEPGTGGLSPF.

The genes are TRBV24-1 and TRBJ2-3; TRBD2 matches 7 bases. Trimming took 10 bases from V and 5 from J; bases not matched to a gene: 5. CDR1 is KGHDR, CDR2 SFDVKD, per germline. The CDR3 totals 12 residues. The CDR3 DNA sequence: TGTGCCACTTCATCGGGGGGAGATACGCAGTATTTT. Amino acids: CATSSGGDTQYF.

This clone showed up just a few times. The chain employs TRBV11-2 and TRBJ1-5; 7 bases are shared with TRBD1. CDR1 and CDR2 from the germline V gene are SGHAT and FQNNGV. V trimming: 5 bases; J trimming: 0 bases; junction bases outside the gene matches: 4. This CDR3 is 15 amino acids long. The CDR3 DNA reads TGTGCCAGCAGCGCGGGGACAGTTAGCAATCAGCCCCAGCATTTT. Its protein product is CASSAGTVSNQPQHF.

The chain uses TRBV11-2 and TRBJ2-7; D gene unclear. There are 12 residues in the CDR3. Between the trimmed V and J ends, which lost 5 bases and 4 bases, there was a span of 9 bases. In germline, CDR1 is SGHAT, CDR2 FQNNGV. The CDR3 reads CASSNSFYEQYF. CDR3 DNA sequence: TGTGCCAGCAGCAATTCCTTTTACGAGCAGTACTTC.

The V call is TRBV9, the J call TRBJ2-2; the match to TRBD1 covers 8 bases. This CDR3 is built from 16 residues. Germline loops: CDR1 SGDLS, CDR2 YYNGEE. V was clipped by 3 bases and J by 6 bases; unmatched bases: 10. The CDR3 DNA sequence: TGTGCCAGCAGCGAGCGGATTAACAGGGGGTCCGGGGAGCTGTTTTTT. It codes for CASSERINRGSGELFF.

This rearrangement joins TRBV5-8 to TRBJ2-7, with 7 bases that match TRBD1. There are 15 residues in the CDR3. Germline trimming cut 0 bases from V and 2 bases from J; bases unmatched to any gene: 5. Germline assignment: CDR1 SGHTS and CDR2 YDEGEE. The chain's CDR3 is CASSLARTGAYEQYF. In DNA form, the CDR3 reads TGTGCCAGCAGCTTGGCCCGGACAGGAGCCTACGAGCAGTACTTC.

This rearrangement joins TRBV5-5 to TRBJ2-3; possibly TRBD2 for D (7 bases). Germline values: CDR1 SGHKS, CDR2 YYEKEE (reference sequence). CDR3 length: 18 amino acids. V lost 0 bases and J 3 bases, leaving 20 bases between the germline ends. CDR3 sequence reads: CASSLEGTSPGGTDTQYF. Written as DNA, the CDR3 is TGTGCCAGCAGCTTGGAGGGGACATCCCCCGGGGGGACAGATACGCAGTATTTT.

V gene TRBV9 combines with J gene TRBJ2-2; 10 bases are a match to TRBD2. In germline, CDR1 is SGDLS, CDR2 YYNGEE. The V gene end was trimmed by 0 bases and the J gene end by 7 bases; junction bases not matched to a gene: 9. The CDR3 contains 17 residues. The CDR3 here is CASSVAPAGGSFGELFF. DNA for the CDR3: TGTGCCAGCAGCGTAGCCCCAGCGGGGGGGTCTTTCGGGGAGCTGTTTTTT.

The chain combines TRBV5-1 with TRBJ1-5; 11 bases map to TRBD1. V lost 3 bases to trimming and J lost 2 bases; unmatched junction nucleotides: 10. Germline CDR1 SGHRS, CDR2 YFSETQ. The CDR3 consists of 18 residues. This chain's CDR3 is CASSSLSGTGGRNQPQHF. CDR3 DNA: TGCGCCAGCAGCTCGCTCTCCGGGACAGGGGGTCGCAATCAGCCCCAGCATTTT.

The sample holds a few counts of this clone. CDR3 sequence (DNA): TGTGCCAGCTTTTTGCAGGGAGGGGAGACCCAGTACTTC. It codes for CASFLQGGETQYF. This sequence joins TRBV2 and TRBJ2-5; 7 bases agree with TRBD2. The CDR3 is 13 amino acids. The J segment lost 5 bases and the V segment lost 8 bases, leaving 8 bases of the junction unmatched. Germline V CDR1 and CDR2: SNHLY, FYNNEI.

J is TRBJ2-3 and V is TRBV19, with a possible D match to TRBD1 (6 bases). This CDR3 is 17 amino acids long. V lost 0 bases to trimming and J lost 2 bases, with 15 bases between them. Germline CDR1 and CDR2: LNHDA and SQIVND (reference sequence). The CDR3 DNA sequence: TGTGCCAGTAGTATAGATGTCGGCAGGGGCTCCACAGATACGCAGTATTTT. This translates into CASSIDVGRGSTDTQYF.

In its sample, this clone was seen once. This chain joins TRBV5-6 and TRBJ1-2, with D possibly matching TRBD1 (6 bases). Trimming cost V 5 bases and J 3 bases, with 14 bases left between them. The CDR3 covers 14 residues. Germline V gene lookup returns CDR1 SGHDT and CDR2 YYEEEE. The CDR3 region has the DNA TGTGCCAGCAGTACATTTGGACAGTACTATGGCTACACCTTC. Residues: CASSTFGQYYGYTF.

The chain combines TRBV19 with TRBJ1-2; D remains ambiguous. Trimming stripped 6 bases from V and 4 bases from J, with 15 bases between. The CDR3 spans 14 residues. Germline V gives CDR1 LNHDA, CDR2 SQIVND (reference sequence). The CDR3: CASSDRFLGYGYTF. CDR3 nucleotide sequence: TGTGCCAGTAGCGATCGGTTCCTTGGCTATGGCTACACCTTC.